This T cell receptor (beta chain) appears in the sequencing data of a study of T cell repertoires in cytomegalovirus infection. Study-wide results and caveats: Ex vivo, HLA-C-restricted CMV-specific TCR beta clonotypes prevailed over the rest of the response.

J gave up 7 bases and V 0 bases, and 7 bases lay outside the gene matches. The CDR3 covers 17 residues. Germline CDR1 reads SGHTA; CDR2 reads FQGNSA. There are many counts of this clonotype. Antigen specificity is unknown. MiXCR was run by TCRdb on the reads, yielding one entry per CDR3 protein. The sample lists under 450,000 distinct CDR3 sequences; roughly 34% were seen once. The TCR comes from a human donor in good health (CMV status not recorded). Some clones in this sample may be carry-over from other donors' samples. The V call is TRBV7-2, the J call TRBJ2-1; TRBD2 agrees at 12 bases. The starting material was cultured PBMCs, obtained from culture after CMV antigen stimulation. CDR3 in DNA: TGTGCCAGCAGCTTAGCTGTTGTGACTAGCGGGAGTAATGAGCAGTTCTTC. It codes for CASSLAVVTSGSNEQFF.